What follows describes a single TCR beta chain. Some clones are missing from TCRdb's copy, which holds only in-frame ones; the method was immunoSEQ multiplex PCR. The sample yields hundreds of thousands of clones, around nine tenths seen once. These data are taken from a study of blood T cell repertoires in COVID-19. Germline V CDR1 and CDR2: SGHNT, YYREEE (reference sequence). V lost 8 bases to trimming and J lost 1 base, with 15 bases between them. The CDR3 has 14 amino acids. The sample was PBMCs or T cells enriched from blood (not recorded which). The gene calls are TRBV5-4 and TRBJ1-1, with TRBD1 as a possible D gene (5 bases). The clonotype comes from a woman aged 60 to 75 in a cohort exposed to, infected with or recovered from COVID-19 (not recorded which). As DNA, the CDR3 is TGTGCCAGTCACAGGACCCGCGGGAACACTGAAGCTTTCTTT. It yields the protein CASHRTRGNTEAFF.